The 19 T cell receptor beta chains given below trace back to one sample, sequenced in a study of cytomegalovirus exposure and HLA in healthy donors. The PCR had 60 Vbeta and 13 Jbeta primers. Here immunoSEQ multiplex PCR was the method, and the copy in TCRdb shows in-frame clones only, minus some. The table lists approximately 110,000 clones, with around 2.4% in the top ten. Sequencing was done on a sample of PBMCs. These receptors all stem from a man between 40 and 49 years old in good health and CMV-seronegative.

The chain recombines TRBV5-5 with TRBJ1-4; possibly TRBD1 for D (6 bases). The germline V gene encodes CDR1 SGHKS and CDR2 YYEKEE (reference sequence). Trimming took off 4 bases at V and 5 bases at J, with 15 bases between the two ends. CDR3 length: 15 amino acids. The CDR3 region has the DNA TGTGCCAGCAGCCCCGGTGTCAGGGGCAATGAAAAACTGTTTTTT. Its protein is CASSPGVRGNEKLFF. Based on the CDR3 plus reference TRBV5-5 and TRBJ1-4, the full variable domain is DAGVTQSPTHLIKTRGQQVTLRCSPISGHKSVSWYQQVLGQGPQFIFQYYEKEERGRGNFPDRFSARQFPNYSSELNVNALLLGDSALYLCASSPGVRGNEKLFFGSGTQLSVL.

The V gene is TRBV9, the J gene TRBJ1-3, with no clear D. The germline gives CDR1 SGDLS, CDR2 YYNGEE. This CDR3 region has 14 residues. The V and J ends lost 4 bases and 4 bases respectively, with 12 bases between them. The CDR3 loop is CASSSRGSGNTIYF. CDR3 DNA: TGTGCCAGCAGCTCACGCGGGTCGGGAAACACCATATATTTT.

V is TRBV9 and J is TRBJ2-2; 11 nucleotides match TRBD2. This CDR3 is 19 amino acids long. The trim removed 3 bases at V and 1 base at J, leaving 11 bases unmatched. Germline V gives CDR1 SGDLS, CDR2 YYNGEE. CDR3 nucleotide sequence: TGTGCCAGCAGCGCCGGATATGTAGCGGGAGGGAAGAACACCGGGGAGCTGTTTTTT. Its protein product is CASSAGYVAGGKNTGELFF.

The V and J genes are TRBV28 and TRBJ1-1, with no clear D. The germline V gene encodes CDR1 MDHEN and CDR2 SYDVKM. V gave up 1 base and J gave up 8 bases, with 8 bases separating them. The CDR3 loop spans 12 amino acids. Here the CDR3 reads CASSLLLGEAFF. DNA for the CDR3: TGTGCCAGCAGTTTATTACTAGGGGAAGCTTTCTTT.

The chain joins TRBV6-6 to TRBJ2-1; tentatively, D is TRBD2 (6 bases). V lost 10 bases and J lost 3, with 10 bases in between. Germline V lookup: CDR1 MNHNY, CDR2 SVGAGI (reference sequence). The CDR3 has 12 amino acids. The CDR3 DNA reads TGTGCCACCCTGGGGGGCTACAATGAGCAGTTCTTC. It specifies CATLGGYNEQFF.

The J gene is TRBJ1-2, the V gene TRBV2; 10 bases are a match to TRBD1. This CDR3 has 14 residues. Trimming at V came to 2 bases and at J to 4 bases, leaving 1 base not matched to a gene. Germline V gene sequence: CDR1 SNHLY, CDR2 FYNNEI. The CDR3 DNA follows: TGTGCCAGCAGTGAACGGACAGGGGGCTATGGCTACACCTTC. As protein: CASSERTGGYGYTF. Filled out from reference TRBV2 and TRBJ1-2, the complete variable domain reads EPEVTQTPSHQVTQMGQEVILRCVPISNHLYFYWYRQILGQKVEFLVSFYNNEISEKSEIFDDQFSVERPDGSNFTLKIRSTKLEDSAMYFCASSERTGGYGYTFGSGTRLTVV.

The rearrangement links TRBV11-2 to TRBJ2-1; weak D call: TRBD2 (5 bases). The V end lost 0 bases, the J end lost 2 bases, and 14 bases lay between the germline ends. The length of the CDR3 is 17 residues. In germline, CDR1 is SGHAT, CDR2 FQNNGV. The CDR3 nucleotides are TGTGCCAGCAGCTTAGATATGGCCACTAGTCCCTACAATGAGCAGTTCTTC. Residues: CASSLDMATSPYNEQFF. The complete variable domain, with remaining parts taken from reference TRBV11-2 and TRBJ2-1, reads EAGVAQSPRYKIIEKRQSVAFWCNPISGHATLYWYQQILGQGPKLLIQFQNNGVVDDSQLPKDRFSAERLKGVDSTLKIQPAKLEDSAVYLCASSLDMATSPYNEQFFGPGTRLTVL.

The gene calls are TRBV28 and TRBJ1-1; no definite D call. From germline, CDR1 is MDHEN and CDR2 SYDVKM. V was clipped by 4 bases and J by 8 bases, with 14 bases between them. The CDR3 has 13 amino acids. The CDR3 protein is CASSSTDGREAFF. CDR3 DNA: TGTGCCAGCAGTTCGACCGACGGGAGGGAAGCTTTCTTT.

V usage is TRBV28 and J usage is TRBJ2-7; D might be TRBD1 (5 bases). Germline-derived CDR1 and CDR2 are MDHEN and SYDVKM. The V end was cut by 5 bases, the J end by 5 bases, with 22 bases between. This CDR3 has 16 amino acids. CDR3: CASSLQGTALRDEQYF. DNA of the CDR3: TGTGCCAGCAGTCTGCAGGGTACAGCCCTTAGAGACGAGCAGTACTTC.

This chain joins TRBV30 and TRBJ2-5, with 9 bases that match TRBD2. V lost 4 bases to trimming and J lost 4 bases; unmatched junction nucleotides: 13. The CDR3 has 16 residues. The germline V gene has CDR1 GTSNPN and CDR2 SVGIG (reference sequence). CDR3 sequence reads: CAWNRGGGRAGETQYF. In DNA form, the CDR3 reads TGTGCCTGGAACCGAGGCGGCGGGAGGGCTGGAGAGACCCAGTACTTC.

The chain combines TRBV4-1 with TRBJ2-1; TRBD2 aligns across 13 bases. V trimming: 4 bases; J trimming: 8 bases; junction bases outside the gene matches: 8. This CDR3 has 16 amino acids. Germline CDR1 and CDR2: MGHRA and YSYEKL. This chain's CDR3 is CASSLPGLAGVYEQFF. DNA of the CDR3: TGCGCCAGCAGCCTCCCAGGACTAGCGGGAGTCTATGAGCAGTTCTTC.

The chain joins TRBV5-4 to TRBJ1-2; tentative D call: TRBD1 (5 bases). The CDR3 length is 14 residues. Germline CDR1 reads SGHNT; CDR2 reads YYREEE (reference sequence). V lost 1 base to trimming and J lost 5 bases, with 12 bases between them. CDR3 sequence: CASSLKQARYGYTF. The DNA for the CDR3 is TGTGCCAGCAGCTTGAAACAGGCTCGATATGGCTACACCTTC.

This chain uses TRBV27 with TRBJ2-7; 7 bases fit TRBD1. CDR1 and CDR2 from the germline V gene are MNHEY and SMNVEV (reference sequence). Trimming at V came to 2 bases and at J to 3 bases, leaving 4 bases not matched to a gene. The length of the CDR3 is 14 residues. CDR3 DNA: TGTGCCAGCAGTTTAGGGACAGACGGCTACGAGCAGTACTTC. It yields the protein CASSLGTDGYEQYF.

The chain combines TRBV7-9 with TRBJ2-6; TRBD1 agrees at 9 bases. There are 18 residues in the CDR3. The germline V gene encodes CDR1 SEHNR and CDR2 FQNEAQ (reference sequence). With V trimmed by 5 bases and J by 1 base, 9 bases remained unmatched. The CDR3 region has the DNA TGTGCCAGCAGCACCCAGACAGGGGGAGGATCTGGGGCCAACGTCCTGACTTTC. Amino acid sequence: CASSTQTGGGSGANVLTF.

This chain connects TRBV6-6 to TRBJ1-1; 7 bases are shared with TRBD1. This CDR3 comprises 16 residues. Trimming cost V 4 bases and J 1 base; bases outside gene matches: 9. CDR1 and CDR2 from the germline V gene are MNHNY and SVGAGI (reference sequence). The CDR3 DNA reads as TGTGCCAGCAGTTCTTGGGACAGCCCCAGGAACACTGAAGCTTTCTTT. This sequence encodes CASSSWDSPRNTEAFF.

The V and J genes are TRBV29-1 and TRBJ2-7; 9 bases are a match to TRBD2. Germline-derived CDR1 and CDR2 are SQVTM and ANQGSEA. CDR3 length equals 14 residues. After removal of 4 bases from V and 2 bases from J, the junction contained 6 bases not matched to a gene. The CDR3 nucleotides are TGCAGCGTTGTGTCGGCGGGAGGGCCCTACGAGCAGTACTTC. This encodes CSVVSAGGPYEQYF.

V gene TRBV5-3 combines with J gene TRBJ2-5; D is perhaps TRBD2 (5 bases). TRBV5-3 is marked as an open reading frame, function uncertain. The CDR3 extends over 14 amino acids. Deletions cut 0 bases from V and 7 bases from J, with 13 bases between. CDR3 in amino acids: CARSLGTTRGTQYF. The CDR3 DNA follows: TGTGCCAGAAGCTTGGGAACCACCCGGGGGACCCAGTACTTC.

This chain links TRBV6-6 with TRBJ2-3, with TRBD1 matching over 7 bases. Germline V CDR1 and CDR2: MNHNY, SVGAGI (reference sequence). The CDR3 length is 16 residues. The trim removed 2 bases at V and 0 bases at J, leaving 5 bases unmatched. For the CDR3, the DNA is TGTGCCAGCAGTTACCCCACGGGACAGAGCACAGATACGCAGTATTTT. Encoded protein: CASSYPTGQSTDTQYF.

The chain has TRBV4-1 and TRBJ2-1, with 11 bases lining up with TRBD2. CDR3 length: 16 amino acids. V shed 1 base and J 12 bases; nucleotides not matched to a gene: 11. Germline CDR1 and CDR2: MGHRA and YSYEKL. The CDR3 coding sequence is TGCGCCAGCAGCCAAGTCACTAGCGGGAGAAGTGGGCGGCAGTTCTTC. The encoded protein is CASSQVTSGRSGRQFF.